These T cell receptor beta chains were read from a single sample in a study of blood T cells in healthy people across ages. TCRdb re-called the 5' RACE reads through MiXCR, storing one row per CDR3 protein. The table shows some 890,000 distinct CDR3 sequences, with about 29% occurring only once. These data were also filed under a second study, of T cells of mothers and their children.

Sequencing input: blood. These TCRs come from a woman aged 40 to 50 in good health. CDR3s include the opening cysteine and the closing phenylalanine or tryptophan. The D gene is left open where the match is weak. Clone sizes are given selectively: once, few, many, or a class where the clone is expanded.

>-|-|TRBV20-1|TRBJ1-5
CSAVEGRRSSNQPQHF
TGCAGTGCTGTCGAGGGGCGCCGTTCCAGCAATCAGCCCCAGCATTTT
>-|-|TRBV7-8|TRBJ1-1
CASSGDLTVEAFF
TGTGCCAGCAGCGGAGACCTGACAGTTGAAGCTTTCTTT
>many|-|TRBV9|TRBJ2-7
CASSVDQGGGYEQYF
TGTGCCAGCAGCGTAGACCAGGGAGGAGGCTACGAGCAGTACTTC
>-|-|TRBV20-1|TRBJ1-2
CGARAGTDYGYTF
TGCGGTGCTAGAGCCGGGACGGACTATGGCTACACCTTC
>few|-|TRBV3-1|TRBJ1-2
CASSQYGRYQYGYTF
TGTGCCAGCAGCCAATACGGGAGATATCAGTATGGCTACACCTTC
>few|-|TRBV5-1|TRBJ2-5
CASSLWDNQETQYF
TGCGCCAGCAGCTTGTGGGACAACCAAGAGACCCAGTACTTC
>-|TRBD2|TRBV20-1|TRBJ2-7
CSALDPLAGGPFSYEQYF
TGCAGTGCATTAGATCCACTAGCGGGGGGTCCCTTTTCCTACGAGCAGTACTTC
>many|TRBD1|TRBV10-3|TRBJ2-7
CAISESTGGYEQYF
TGTGCCATCAGTGAGTCGACAGGGGGCTACGAGCAGTACTTC
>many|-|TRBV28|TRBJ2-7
CASSFDLQGRTYEQYF
TGCGCCAGCAGCTTTGATCTACAGGGTCGGACCTACGAGCAGTACTTC
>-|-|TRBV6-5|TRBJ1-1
CASSYEGGNTEAFF
TGTGCCAGCAGTTACGAGGGCGGAAACACTGAAGCTTTCTTT
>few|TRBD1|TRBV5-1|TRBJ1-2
CASSLGDRGPINYGYTF
TGCGCCAGCAGCTTGGGGGACAGGGGGCCAATTAACTATGGCTACACCTTC
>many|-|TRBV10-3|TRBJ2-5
CAISEKPPGRETQYF
TGTGCCATCAGTGAGAAACCCCCGGGGAGAGAGACCCAGTACTTC
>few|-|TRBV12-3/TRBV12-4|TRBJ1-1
CASSFGGAEAFF
TGTGCCAGCAGTTTTGGGGGTGCTGAAGCTTTCTTT
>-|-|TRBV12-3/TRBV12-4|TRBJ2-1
CASSRGPGHTYEQFF
TGTGCCAGCAGTAGGGGACCGGGCCATACATATGAGCAGTTCTTC
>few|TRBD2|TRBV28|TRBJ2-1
CASSFFGGNEQFF
TGTGCCAGCAGTTTTTTCGGGGGGAATGAGCAGTTCTTC
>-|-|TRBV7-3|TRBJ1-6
CASSLHGRGTGSPLHF
TGTGCCAGCAGCTTACATGGTAGGGGTACCGGGTCACCCCTCCACTTT
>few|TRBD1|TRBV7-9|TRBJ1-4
CASRARPGQGAEKLFF
TGTGCCAGCAGAGCCCGGCCGGGACAGGGTGCCGAAAAACTGTTTTTT
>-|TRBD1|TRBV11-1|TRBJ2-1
CASSLVPGQGKGEQFF
TGTGCCAGCAGCTTAGTACCAGGACAGGGCAAAGGTGAGCAGTTCTTC
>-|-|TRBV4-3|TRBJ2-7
CASSQDRKSSYEQYF
TGCGCCAGCAGCCAAGACCGAAAAAGCTCCTACGAGCAGTACTTC
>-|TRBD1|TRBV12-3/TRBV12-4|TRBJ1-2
CASSLGHRGGYTF
TGTGCCAGCAGTTTAGGCCACAGGGGCGGCTACACCTTC
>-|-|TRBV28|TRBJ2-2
CASSLPPGELFF
TGTGCCAGCAGTTTACCCCCCGGGGAGCTGTTTTTT
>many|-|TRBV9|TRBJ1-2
CASSPIGGGDYGYTF
TGTGCCAGCAGCCCCATAGGGGGGGGCGACTATGGCTACACCTTC
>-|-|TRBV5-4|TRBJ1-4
CASSSGGGSSNEKLFF
TGTGCCAGCAGCTCCGGGGGTGGCAGCTCTAATGAAAAACTGTTTTTT
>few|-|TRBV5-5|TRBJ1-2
CASTYGRRGYTF
TGTGCCAGCACCTATGGGCGGCGAGGCTACACCTTC
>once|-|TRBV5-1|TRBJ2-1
CASSLPLGSEYNEQFF
TGCGCCAGCAGCTTGCCCCTGGGGAGCGAGTACAATGAGCAGTTCTTC
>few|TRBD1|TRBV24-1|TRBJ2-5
CATNDKGRGETQYF
TGTGCCACCAATGACAAAGGCAGGGGGGAGACCCAGTACTTC
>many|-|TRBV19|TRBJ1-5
CASKGQGNQPQHF
TGTGCCAGTAAGGGGCAGGGGAATCAGCCCCAGCATTTT
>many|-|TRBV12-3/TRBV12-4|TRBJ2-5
CASSLKLVAGQQETQYF
TGTGCCAGCAGTTTAAAGTTGGTGGCAGGGCAGCAAGAGACCCAGTACTTC
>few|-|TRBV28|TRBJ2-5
CASSTVHETQYF
TGTGCCAGCAGCACGGTTCACGAGACCCAGTACTTC
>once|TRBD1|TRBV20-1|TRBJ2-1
CSASWDRGGHEQFF
TGCAGTGCTAGCTGGGACAGGGGCGGACATGAGCAGTTCTTC
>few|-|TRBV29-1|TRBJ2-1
CSVLLAVRGNEQFF
TGCAGCGTTTTATTAGCGGTCAGGGGCAATGAGCAGTTCTTC
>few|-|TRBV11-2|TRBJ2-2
CASNKAGNAGELFF
TGTGCCAGCAATAAGGCAGGGAACGCCGGGGAGCTGTTTTTT
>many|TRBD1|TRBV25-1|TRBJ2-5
CASQGALFETQYF
TGTGCCAGCCAGGGGGCTCTGTTTGAGACCCAGTACTTC
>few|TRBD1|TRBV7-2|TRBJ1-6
CASSLVGTGWGSPLHF
TGTGCCAGCAGCTTAGTCGGGACAGGGTGGGGATCACCCCTCCACTTT
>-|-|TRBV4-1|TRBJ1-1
CASSQGRLELNTEAFF
TGCGCCAGCAGCCAAGGGAGGTTGGAATTGAACACTGAAGCTTTCTTT
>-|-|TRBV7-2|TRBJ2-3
CASSNPRLAGSTDTQYF
TGTGCCAGCAGCAACCCTCGCCTGGCGGGGAGCACAGATACGCAGTATTTT
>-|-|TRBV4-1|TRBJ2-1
CASSPGRAVSYNEQFF
TGCGCCAGCAGCCCCGGACGAGCGGTGTCCTACAATGAGCAGTTCTTC
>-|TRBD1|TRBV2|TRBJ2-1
CASMAGTASYNEQFF
TGTGCCAGCATGGCTGGGACAGCCTCCTACAATGAGCAGTTCTTC
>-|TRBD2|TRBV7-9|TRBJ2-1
CASSVLTSGVNEQFF
TGTGCCAGCAGCGTATTGACTAGCGGCGTAAATGAGCAGTTCTTC
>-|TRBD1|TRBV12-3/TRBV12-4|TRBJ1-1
CASIWDRTNTEAFF
TGTGCCAGCATCTGGGACAGGACGAACACTGAAGCTTTCTTT
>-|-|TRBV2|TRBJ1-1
CASSSIGRNTEAFF
TGTGCCAGCAGTTCTATTGGACGTAACACTGAAGCTTTCTTT
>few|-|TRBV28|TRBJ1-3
CASSLRGDDTIYF
TGTGCCAGCAGTTTACGGGGGGACGACACCATATATTTT
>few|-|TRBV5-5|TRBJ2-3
CASSLEAFSTDTQYF
TGTGCCAGCAGCTTGGAGGCTTTTAGCACAGATACGCAGTATTTT
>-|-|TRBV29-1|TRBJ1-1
CSVTGTLNTEAFF
TGCAGCGTTACCGGGACGTTGAACACTGAAGCTTTCTTT
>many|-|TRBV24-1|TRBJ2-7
CATSDGDGEQYF
TGTGCCACCAGTGATGGTGACGGGGAACAGTACTTC
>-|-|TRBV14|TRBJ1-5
CASSQVVREAQPQHF
TGTGCCAGCAGCCAAGTGGTCCGAGAAGCGCAGCCCCAGCATTTT
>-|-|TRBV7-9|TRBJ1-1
CASRPTDISTEAFF
TGTGCCAGCAGGCCTACCGACATTAGCACTGAAGCTTTCTTT
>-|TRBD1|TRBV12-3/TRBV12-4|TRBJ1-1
CASSIRDRDIAFF
TGTGCCAGCAGTATCCGGGACAGGGATATTGCTTTCTTT
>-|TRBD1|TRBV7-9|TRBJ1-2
CASSPRTDRIGYTF
TGTGCCAGCAGCCCCCGAACGGACAGGATAGGCTACACCTTC
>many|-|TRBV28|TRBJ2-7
CASRDRNSYEQYF
TGTGCCAGCAGGGATCGAAACTCCTACGAGCAGTACTTC
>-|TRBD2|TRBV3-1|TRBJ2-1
CASSRLAGGRFNEQFF
TGTGCCAGCAGCCGCCTAGCGGGGGGGCGATTTAATGAGCAGTTCTTC
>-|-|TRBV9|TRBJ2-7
CANSVDNYYEQYF
TGTGCCAACAGCGTAGACAATTACTACGAGCAGTACTTC
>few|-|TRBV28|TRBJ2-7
CASSPGGTQQYF
TGTGCCAGCAGTCCCGGCGGAACCCAGCAGTACTTC
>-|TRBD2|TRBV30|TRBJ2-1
CAWSVYGLAGGRFF
TGTGCCTGGAGTGTATACGGTCTAGCGGGGGGCAGGTTCTTC
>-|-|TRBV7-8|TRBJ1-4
CASSLGGLGNEKLFF
TGTGCCAGCAGCTTAGGGGGACTGGGGAATGAAAAACTGTTTTTT